Each of the 10 T cell receptor beta chains below was sequenced from the same sample in a study of T cell responses to AZD1222 COVID-19 vaccine. Only in-frame clones appear in the TCRdb table, and some are missing; sequencing was by immunoSEQ multiplex PCR. The sample carries around 150,000 clones, 85% recorded once. The input for sequencing was peripheral blood, taken 28 days after the second dose of the MenACWY control vaccine. The receptors originated from an adult who received the MenACWY meningococcal vaccine as a control.

The chain carries TRBV7-9 and TRBJ1-3, with TRBD1 as a possible D gene (5 bases). Germline V gene sequence: CDR1 SEHNR, CDR2 FQNEAQ (reference sequence). The CDR3 consists of 16 residues. V was shortened by 4 bases and J by 0 bases, with 13 bases between the two germline ends. The CDR3 bases are TGTGCCAGCAGCTGGCAGACGGGACCCTCTGGAAACACCATATATTTT. Encoded protein: CASSWQTGPSGNTIYF.

V and J are TRBV2 and TRBJ2-1, with 8 positions matching TRBD1. J lost 6 bases, V lost 5 bases, and 3 bases had no gene match. The germline CDR1 and CDR2 sequences are SNHLY and FYNNEI. The CDR3 consists of 13 residues. This CDR3 reads CASSQDRANEQFF. CDR3 DNA sequence: TGTGCCAGCAGTCAGGACAGGGCCAATGAGCAGTTCTTC.

The chain has TRBV7-6 and TRBJ1-1; possibly TRBD1 for D (6 bases). Germline V gene data show CDR1 as SGHVS and CDR2 as FNYEAQ. The CDR3 loop spans 17 amino acids. Deletions cut 1 base from V and 1 base from J, with 16 bases between. The CDR3, as DNA: TGTGCCAGCAGCTTAGGACGGCACAGGGAAACGAACACTGAAGCTTTCTTT. It encodes CASSLGRHRETNTEAFF.

The chain joins TRBV9 to TRBJ2-7; 10 bases agree with TRBD2. The junction had 9 bases not matched to a gene; V was cut back by 6 bases and J by 3 bases. Germline CDR1 and CDR2: SGDLS and YYNGEE. This CDR3 spans 15 amino acids. Written as DNA, the CDR3 is TGTGCCAGCAACCAAGCGGGAGGGCCGGTCTACGAGCAGTACTTC. Translation: CASNQAGGPVYEQYF.

The CDR3 DNA follows: TGTGCCAGCAGCTTTCAGTTTGGGGAGCTGTTTTTT. Its protein product is CASSFQFGELFF. This chain joins TRBV7-9 and TRBJ2-2; D is undetermined. Germline values: CDR1 SEHNR, CDR2 FQNEAQ (reference sequence). V shed 3 bases and J shed 8 bases, with 7 bases lying between them. The CDR3 totals 12 residues.

To note about this clone: Distinct nucleotide sequences in the sample also encode this CDR3. This sequence joins TRBV5-4 and TRBJ1-2; D is perhaps TRBD1 (6 bases). Trimming took 0 bases from V and 5 from J, leaving 8 bases between them. This CDR3 region has 13 residues. Germline V gene data show CDR1 as SGHNT and CDR2 as YYREEE (reference sequence). This CDR3 reads CASSLEQGYGYTF. The DNA of the CDR3 is TGTGCCAGCAGCTTGGAGCAGGGGTATGGCTACACCTTC.

The CDR3 here is CASSQGWSNTEAFF. The CDR3 DNA follows: TGTGCCAGCTCACAAGGGTGGTCGAACACTGAAGCTTTCTTT. The rearrangement uses TRBV18 and TRBJ1-1; D gene uncertain. V lost 4 bases and J lost 1, with 10 bases in between. In germline, CDR1 is KGHSH, CDR2 LQKENI. The CDR3 is 14 residues long.

The chain recombines TRBV30 with TRBJ1-6, with D maybe TRBD1 (5 bases). Trimming took 3 bases from V and 6 from J, leaving 12 bases between them. Germline lookup yields CDR1 GTSNPN and CDR2 SVGIG (reference sequence). The CDR3 contains 14 residues. In nucleotides, the CDR3 is TGTGCCTGGAGCGTCGGGACGGTTAATTCACCCCTCCACTTT. Its translation: CAWSVGTVNSPLHF. Based on the CDR3 plus reference TRBV30 and TRBJ1-6, the full variable domain is SQTIHQWPATLVQPVGSPLSLECTVEGTSNPNLYWYRQAAGRGLQLLFYSVGIGQISSEVPQNLSASRPQDRQFILSSKKLLLSDSGFYLCAWSVGTVNSPLHFGNGTRLTVT.

V gene TRBV5-1 combines with J gene TRBJ2-7; tentatively, D is TRBD1 or TRBD2 (6 bases each). Between the trimmed V and J ends, which lost 4 bases and 0 bases, there was a span of 14 bases. CDR3 size: 15 residues. CDR1 is SGHRS and CDR2 is YFSETQ in the germline V gene. The chain's CDR3 is CASSPQGRGSYEQYV. CDR3 nucleotides: TGCGCCAGCAGCCCCCAGGGGCGGGGCTCCTACGAGCAGTACGTC.

This chain joins TRBV3-1 (or the pseudogene TRBV3-2) and TRBJ2-5; maybe TRBD1 (5 bases). V lost 0 bases, J lost 7 bases, and 15 bases lay in between. Germline V gene data show CDR1 as LGHDT and CDR2 as YNNKEL (reference sequence). The CDR3 runs to 15 residues. CDR3 amino acids: CASSQDTSRQGTQYF. DNA of the CDR3: TGTGCCAGCAGCCAAGATACATCTCGCCAGGGGACCCAGTACTTC.